What follows are 11 T cell receptor beta chains derived from one specimen sequenced in a study of identical twins. TCRdb processed the 5' RACE reads anew with MiXCR; each CDR3 protein has one entry. The sample lists 1.5 million to 2 million distinct CDR3 sequences, around 33% seen once, with approximately 0.29% in the top ten. Sequencing was performed on cord blood. These receptors were obtained from a newborn girl in good health.

This clonotype was seen at least ten times. The CDR3 DNA reads TGTGCCAGCAGTCCCATCAGGGACAATGAGCAGTTCTTC. Its protein is CASSPIRDNEQFF. The chain joins TRBV12-3 or TRBV12-4 to TRBJ2-1; a weak D match, TRBD1 (5 bases). This CDR3 contains 13 residues. Trimming removed 5 bases from V and 5 bases from J, with 10 bases in between.

This clonotype was counted a few times. The rearrangement links TRBV2 to TRBJ1-6; D call uncertain. V dropped 6 bases and J dropped 10 bases, with 13 bases sitting between them. Germline V lookup: CDR1 SNHLY, CDR2 FYNNEI. The CDR3 consists of 13 residues. The CDR3 loop reads CASRWPLGSPLHF. CDR3 sequence (DNA): TGTGCCAGCAGGTGGCCTTTGGGGTCACCCCTCCACTTT.

The chain has TRBV6-1 and TRBJ1-5; D gene uncertain. Looked up from germline, CDR1 is MNHNS and CDR2 is SASEGT. V was cut by 10 bases and J by 6 bases, with 16 bases left in between. The CDR3 runs 13 residues. CDR3 nucleotides: TGTGCCACCTCAAGAATCAGTAGTCAGCCCCAGCATTTT. As protein: CATSRISSQPQHF.

The CDR3 nucleotides read TGTGCCACCAATGAGGCTAGCGGGGGGCCGAACACCGGGGAGCTGTTTTTT. Translating gives CATNEASGGPNTGELFF. V gene TRBV24-1 combines with J gene TRBJ2-2, with TRBD2 identical over 11 bases. This CDR3 has 17 amino acids. Germline V gives CDR1 KGHDR, CDR2 SFDVKD. V lost 8 bases and J lost 0; bases outside the gene matches: 7.

This chain connects TRBV5-1 to TRBJ1-2; possibly TRBD1 for D (5 bases). There are 20 residues in the CDR3. Germline V lookup: CDR1 SGHRS, CDR2 YFSETQ. Trimming shortened V by 0 bases and J by 0 bases, and 24 bases separated the two germline ends. This CDR3 is CASSLESPRGRRGANYGYTF. CDR3 nucleotide sequence: TGCGCCAGCAGCTTGGAATCCCCACGGGGCAGGCGGGGTGCTAACTATGGCTACACCTTC.

This clonotype appeared a few times. V usage is TRBV5-1 and J usage is TRBJ1-1, with D possibly TRBD1 on 6 matching bases. CDR1 is SGHRS, CDR2 YFSETQ, per germline. V was clipped by 3 bases and J by 3 bases, with 9 bases between them. This CDR3 contains 13 residues. CDR3 sequence reads: CASSYRVDTEAFF. As DNA, the CDR3 is TGCGCCAGCAGCTACAGGGTGGACACTGAAGCTTTCTTT.

This chain joins TRBV6-2 or TRBV6-3 and TRBJ2-7; D call uncertain. Trimming shortened V by 0 bases and J by 4 bases, and 13 bases separated the two germline ends. The germline V gene encodes CDR1 MNHEY and CDR2 SVGEGT. The CDR3 consists of 15 residues. The CDR3 coding sequence is TGTGCCAGCAGTTACTCGGCGGAGACTTTATACGAGCAGTACTTC. Residues: CASSYSAETLYEQYF.

This chain joins TRBV3-1 and TRBJ2-1; 12 bases align to TRBD2. The J call may be incorrect, as the DNA end agrees better with TRBJ2-7. This CDR3 is 19 amino acids long. The germline V gene encodes CDR1 LGHDT and CDR2 YNNKEL (reference sequence). This CDR3 reads CASSPTTSGGLAYYNEQYF. In DNA, the CDR3 is TGTGCCAGCAGCCCGACGACTAGCGGGGGCCTCGCATACTACAATGAGCAGTACTTC.

This rearrangement joins TRBV7-2 to TRBJ1-1; 9 bases line up with TRBD1. Germline CDR1 is SGHTA and CDR2 is FQGNSA. This CDR3 region has 13 residues. The ends lost 0 bases at V and 11 bases at J; junction bases unmatched: 4. The chain's CDR3 is CASSLAGTGFAFF. CDR3 nucleotide sequence: TGTGCCAGCAGCTTAGCAGGGACAGGGTTCGCTTTCTTT.

CDR3 nucleotide sequence: TGTGCCAGCAGCAAAAGTCTACTAGCGGGGGACCACAATGAGCAGTTCTTC. Its translation: CASSKSLLAGDHNEQFF. This rearrangement joins TRBV21-1 to TRBJ2-1; the DNA was not compared with TRBD2, the D call given in the table. TRBV21-1 is a known pseudogene. There are 17 residues in the CDR3.

This clonotype was detected ten times or more. The chain couples TRBV4-2 to TRBJ1-2, with 7 positions matching TRBD1. Germline V gene lookup returns CDR1 LGHNA and CDR2 YNFKEQ. V trimming: 2 bases; J trimming: 3 bases; junction bases outside the gene matches: 6. CDR3 length: 15 residues. This CDR3 is CASSQNQGEHYGYTF. The CDR3, as DNA: TGTGCCAGCAGCCAAAACCAGGGGGAACACTATGGCTACACCTTC.